Presented here are 28 T cell receptor beta chains from one specimen sequenced in a study of cytomegalovirus exposure and HLA in healthy donors (dated by TCRdb to 2016 to 2017). Library construction relied on the immunoSEQ multiplex PCR assay. A mixture of 60 forward primers for TCR Vbeta segments and 13 reverse primers for TCR Jbeta segments was used in the multiplex PCR. TCRdb carries this immuneACCESS record with in-frame sequences only. Its versions omit some clonotypes, under half of them owing to an unresolved V gene in the studies checked, with the rest unexplained. This sample comprises around 100,000 clones, 70% to 80% of them detected only once. Approximately 5% of the sample goes to the ten largest clones. The sequenced sample was PBMCs. The source is a woman aged 30 to 39 in good health and CMV-seropositive.

The chain employs TRBV6-5 and TRBJ1-5; 9 nucleotides align to TRBD1. Germline V lookup: CDR1 MNHEY, CDR2 SVGAGI. The CDR3 length is 15 residues. Trimming took 5 bases from V and 2 from J; bases not matched to a gene: 4. CDR3 DNA: TGTGCCAGCAGTGTGACAGGGGGAGGCAATCAGCCCCAGCATTTT. It is translated as CASSVTGGGNQPQHF.

V is TRBV19 and J is TRBJ1-1; D is possibly TRBD1 (5 bases). The CDR3 is 14 residues long. Germline V gene data show CDR1 as LNHDA and CDR2 as SQIVND (reference sequence). V dropped 1 base and J dropped 3 bases, with 9 bases sitting between them. The CDR3 DNA follows: TGTGCCAGTAGTATAGGGGGCGCAGACACTGAAGCTTTCTTT. Its translation is CASSIGGADTEAFF.

The chain carries TRBV6-5 and TRBJ2-2; the match to TRBD1 covers 9 bases. The CDR3 runs to 15 residues. CDR1 is MNHEY and CDR2 is SVGAGI in the germline V gene. V trimming: 6 bases; J trimming: 1 base; junction bases outside the gene matches: 3. The DNA for the CDR3 is TGTGCCAGCAGCCGGACAGGGGTGAACACCGGGGAGCTGTTTTTT. This codes for CASSRTGVNTGELFF.

V and J are TRBV28 and TRBJ1-1, with a possible D match to TRBD1 (6 bases). This CDR3 has 15 residues. Trimming took 7 bases from V and 3 from J, leaving 18 bases between them. Germline CDR1 and CDR2: MDHEN and SYDVKM. CDR3 sequence: CASTGGGGQYTEAFF. The CDR3, as DNA: TGTGCCAGCACGGGGGGAGGGGGGCAGTACACTGAAGCTTTCTTT.

The CDR3 DNA reads TGCGCCAGCAGCCAAGCCCTCTTCTTTGGGGACAGGGGGCCCAGAAGCAATGAGCAGTTCTTC. It translates to CASSQALFFGDRGPRSNEQFF. The rearrangement links TRBV4-1 to TRBJ2-1, with 12 positions matching TRBD1. This CDR3 region has 21 residues. With V trimmed by 1 base and J by 6 bases, 19 bases remained unmatched. Looked up from germline, CDR1 is MGHRA and CDR2 is YSYEKL.

This clone was counted only a few times. This chain joins TRBV2 and TRBJ2-7; 10 nucleotides match TRBD1. Germline CDR1 and CDR2: SNHLY and FYNNEI. The trim removed 8 bases at V and 1 base at J, leaving 8 bases unmatched. CDR3 size: 15 residues. This chain's CDR3 is CASGGDRGLSYEQYF. The CDR3 DNA reads as TGTGCCAGCGGGGGGGACAGGGGACTTTCCTACGAGCAGTACTTC.

This chain uses TRBV5-1 with TRBJ2-1; D call uncertain. The CDR3 contains 15 residues. Trimming took off 4 bases at V and 2 bases at J, with 13 bases between the two ends. The germline gives CDR1 SGHRS, CDR2 YFSETQ. CDR3 bases: TGCGCCAGCAGCGATTTAGATCGAGCCTACAATGAGCAGTTCTTC. Amino acids: CASSDLDRAYNEQFF.

In its sample, this clone was seen once. The chain recombines TRBV18 with TRBJ1-4, with D hard to call. The CDR3 is 15 residues long. Germline V gene data show CDR1 as KGHSH and CDR2 as LQKENI. V lost 0 bases, J lost 0 bases, and 5 bases lay in between. CDR3 residues: CASSPPRATNEKLFF. The DNA of the CDR3 is TGTGCCAGCTCACCACCGCGGGCAACTAATGAAAAACTGTTTTTT.

This clone appeared a few times. CDR3 DNA sequence: TGTGCCAGCAGCTCAAAGGACATATTGCCTAATGAAAAACTGTTTTTT. Translation: CASSSKDILPNEKLFF. The chain is built from TRBV11-3 and TRBJ1-4, with a possible D match to TRBD1 (5 bases). Germline CDR1 reads SGHNT; CDR2 reads YENEEA. This CDR3 is 16 amino acids long. V lost 4 bases to trimming and J lost 3 bases, with 15 bases between them.

The chain is built from TRBV6-5 and TRBJ1-5; tentative D call: TRBD1 (6 bases). Trimming took off 6 bases at V and 3 bases at J, with 9 bases between the two ends. From germline, CDR1 is MNHEY and CDR2 SVGAGI. The CDR3 is 13 residues long. CDR3 region: CASSWDTNQPQHF. The CDR3 region has the DNA TGTGCCAGCAGCTGGGACACCAATCAGCCCCAGCATTTT.

The sample holds a few counts of this clone. This chain connects TRBV7-8 to TRBJ2-3; D unclear. The germline CDR1 and CDR2 sequences are SGHVS and FQNEAQ. The CDR3 loop spans 14 amino acids. The V gene lost 1 base and the J gene lost 1 base, with 6 bases spanning the gap. CDR3 DNA sequence: TGTGCCAGCAGCTTAGTGGCCGGCACAGATACGCAGTATTTT. This gives the protein CASSLVAGTDTQYF.

The V gene is TRBV4-1, the J gene TRBJ1-2; D gene uncertain. This CDR3 region has 12 residues. Germline loops: CDR1 MGHRA, CDR2 YSYEKL. The ends were cut back, 1 base at V and 8 bases at J, with 8 bases in the middle. The CDR3: CASSQGIGGYTF. As DNA, the CDR3 is TGCGCCAGCAGCCAAGGTATCGGGGGCTACACCTTC.

The gene calls are TRBV19 and TRBJ1-3; D call uncertain. The CDR3 contains 16 residues. Trimming took 2 bases from V and 6 from J, leaving 17 bases between them. Germline V lookup: CDR1 LNHDA, CDR2 SQIVND (reference sequence). CDR3: CASSIRSAGDVNTIYF. CDR3 DNA: TGTGCCAGTAGTATACGATCCGCGGGAGACGTAAACACCATATATTTT.

The chain employs TRBV30 and TRBJ1-2; 9 nucleotides match TRBD1. The CDR3 is made up of 14 amino acids. Germline V gives CDR1 GTSNPN, CDR2 SVGIG (reference sequence). The J segment lost 2 bases and the V segment lost 0 bases, leaving 1 base of the junction unmatched. CDR3 sequence reads: CAWSVTGGNYGYTF. The CDR3 DNA reads TGTGCCTGGAGTGTAACAGGGGGCAACTATGGCTACACCTTC.

V usage is TRBV14 and J usage is TRBJ2-2; 8 bases map to TRBD1. This CDR3 spans 16 amino acids. Germline V gene data show CDR1 as SGHDN and CDR2 as FVKESK. After removal of 4 bases from V and 3 bases from J, the junction contained 7 bases not matched to a gene. The CDR3 nucleotides are TGTGCCAGCAGCCGTCGGACAGGGTTAGACACCGGGGAGCTGTTTTTT. Translation: CASSRRTGLDTGELFF.

The J gene is TRBJ2-7, the V gene TRBV10-3; 12 bases are shared with TRBD2. With V trimmed by 5 bases and J by 2 bases, 1 base remained unmatched. Germline V lookup: CDR1 ENHRY, CDR2 SYGVKD. This CDR3 region has 14 residues. The CDR3 loop is CAISTSGGTYEQYF. In nucleotides, the CDR3 is TGTGCCATCAGTACTAGCGGGGGGACCTACGAGCAGTACTTC.

J is TRBJ2-7 and V is TRBV4-1, with TRBD2 matching over 9 bases. There are 16 residues in the CDR3. The germline CDR1 and CDR2 sequences are MGHRA and YSYEKL. Trimming removed 0 bases from V and 4 bases from J; junction bases left unmatched: 7. The CDR3 protein is CASSQERRGGVYEQYF. The CDR3 DNA reads as TGCGCCAGCAGCCAAGAGAGGCGGGGGGGCGTTTACGAGCAGTACTTC.

The genes are TRBV10-3 and TRBJ2-1; D may be TRBD2 (6 bases). Germline CDR1 reads ENHRY; CDR2 reads SYGVKD. The CDR3 is 15 amino acids. Deletions cut 3 bases from V and 9 bases from J, with 18 bases between. The CDR3, as DNA: TGTGCCATCAGTGAATCGCGTCTAGCGTCGGGTGAGCAGTTCTTC. It yields the protein CAISESRLASGEQFF.

The chain is built from TRBV29-1 and TRBJ2-5, with a tentative D call TRBD1 (6 bases). V lost 0 bases and J lost 4, with 18 bases in between. CDR3 size: 16 residues. CDR1 and CDR2 (germline): SQVTM, ANQGSEA. The CDR3 sequence: CSVEEWSEQGLETQYF. CDR3 in DNA: TGCAGCGTTGAAGAATGGTCGGAACAGGGATTAGAGACCCAGTACTTC.

The chain uses TRBV5-1 and TRBJ2-3; 9 bases are shared with TRBD1. Trimming cost V 3 bases and J 12 bases; bases outside gene matches: 5. The CDR3 is 12 amino acids. CDR1 and CDR2 from the germline V gene are SGHRS and YFSETQ. The CDR3 region is CASSSGQGTQYF. DNA for the CDR3: TGCGCCAGCAGCTCGGGACAGGGCACACAGTATTTT.

The rearrangement uses TRBV5-4 and TRBJ2-7; 10 bases fit TRBD1. The germline CDR1 and CDR2 sequences are SGHNT and YYREEE (reference sequence). The CDR3 loop spans 13 amino acids. Unmatched junction bases numbered 4, after V lost 4 bases and J lost 6 bases. CDR3 region: CASSVDRGAEQYF. CDR3 nucleotides: TGTGCCAGCAGCGTGGACAGGGGGGCCGAGCAGTACTTC.

The chain joins TRBV28 to TRBJ1-1, with D maybe TRBD1 (5 bases). The V end was cut by 10 bases, the J end by 0 bases, with 15 bases between. Germline lookup yields CDR1 MDHEN and CDR2 SYDVKM. CDR3 size: 14 residues. CDR3 protein: CAITPTALNTEAFF. The CDR3 DNA is TGTGCCATTACCCCGACAGCCCTGAACACTGAAGCTTTCTTT.

This chain links TRBV5-1 with TRBJ1-2; possible D gene TRBD1, 6 bases. Trimming left V 0 bases short and J 3 bases short, with 18 bases between. Germline V gene lookup returns CDR1 SGHRS and CDR2 YFSETQ. This CDR3 spans 17 amino acids. The CDR3, as DNA: TGCGCCAGCAGCTTGGGCAGGGGAGTTGGGTTTTACTATGGCTACACCTTC. This codes for CASSLGRGVGFYYGYTF.

The V gene is TRBV7-2, the J gene TRBJ2-1; perhaps TRBD2 as D (5 bases). The CDR3 covers 14 residues. The germline V and J ends were trimmed by 4 bases and 2 bases, with 9 bases remaining between them. Germline V gene sequence: CDR1 SGHTA, CDR2 FQGNSA. The CDR3, as DNA: TGTGCCAGCAGCTCCTTCGGGACCTACAATGAGCAGTTCTTC. Amino acid sequence: CASSSFGTYNEQFF.

The chain employs TRBV6-6 and TRBJ1-5; no clear D gene. CDR1 is MNHNY, CDR2 SVGAGI, per germline (reference sequence). V was cut by 6 bases and J by 1 base, with 10 bases left in between. The CDR3 contains 14 residues. The DNA of the CDR3 is TGTGCCAGCAGCCTACAGCCGAGCAATCAGCCCCAGCATTTT. Translating gives CASSLQPSNQPQHF.

This clone was observed a handful of times. V usage is TRBV6-8 and J usage is TRBJ1-5; 7 nucleotides agree with TRBD1. Looked up from germline, CDR1 is MNHGY and CDR2 is SAAAGT. The length of the CDR3 is 18 residues. V was pared by 9 bases and J by 6 bases, with 23 bases of the junction left unmatched. In DNA form, the CDR3 reads TGTGCCAGGGGGAGACAGGGTAAGAATCCCTCCGGGCGTCAGCCCCAGCATTTT. This encodes CARGRQGKNPSGRQPQHF.

The chain combines TRBV7-3 with TRBJ2-2; 9 nucleotides match TRBD1. Germline-derived CDR1 and CDR2 are SGHTA and FQGTGA. V trimming: 1 base; J trimming: 6 bases; junction bases outside the gene matches: 9. The CDR3 covers 17 residues. This chain's CDR3 is CASSLSRDREPPGELFF. The CDR3 nucleotides are TGTGCCAGCAGCTTAAGTAGGGACAGGGAACCCCCCGGGGAGCTGTTTTTT.

The rearrangement links TRBV6-5 to TRBJ1-2; a weak D match, TRBD1 (5 bases). Per germline, CDR1 MNHEY and CDR2 SVGAGI. Between the trimmed V and J ends, which lost 5 bases and 3 bases, there was a span of 13 bases. The CDR3 has 14 amino acids. The CDR3 sequence: CASSKQANYYGYTF. CDR3 nucleotides: TGTGCCAGCAGTAAACAGGCGAATTACTATGGCTACACCTTC.